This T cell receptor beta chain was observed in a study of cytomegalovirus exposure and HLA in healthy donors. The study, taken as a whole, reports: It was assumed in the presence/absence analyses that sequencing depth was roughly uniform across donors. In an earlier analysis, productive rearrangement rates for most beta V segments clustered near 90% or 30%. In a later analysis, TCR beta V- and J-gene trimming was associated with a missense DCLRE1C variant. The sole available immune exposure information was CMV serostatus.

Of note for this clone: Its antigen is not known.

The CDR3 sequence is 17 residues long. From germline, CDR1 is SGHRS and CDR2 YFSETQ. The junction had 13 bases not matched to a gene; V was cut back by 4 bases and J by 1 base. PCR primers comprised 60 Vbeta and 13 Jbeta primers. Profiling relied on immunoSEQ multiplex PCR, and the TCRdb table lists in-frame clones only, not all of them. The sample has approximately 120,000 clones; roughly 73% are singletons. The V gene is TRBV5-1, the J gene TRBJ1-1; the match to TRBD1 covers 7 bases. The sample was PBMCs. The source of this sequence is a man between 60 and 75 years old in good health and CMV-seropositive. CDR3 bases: TGCGCCAGCAGCCCAACCCCCGGACAGGACAGGAACACTGAAGCTTTCTTT. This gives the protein CASSPTPGQDRNTEAFF.